This is a list of T cell receptor beta chains from one sample in a study of human T cells and chemical hapten exposure. TCRdb called the RACE reads again in MiXCR, with one record for every CDR3 protein. The top ten clones hold around 5.8% of a sample with roughly 380,000 distinct CDR3 sequences, roughly 6% of them seen once. Here the sequenced sample was whole blood, taken in connection with sensitization to the hapten diphenylcyclopropenone (DPC). The receptors here all came from a woman between 18 and 30 years old with alopecia areata. Some clones in this sample may be carry-over from other donors' samples. The CDR3 runs from the conserved cysteine through the conserved F or W. Each record gives: clone size, V gene, J gene, CDR3 length, CDR3 protein. Where a row states a size, it is once, few, many or the class of an expanded clone; other rows omit it.

clone size: NA; V gene: TRBV7-2; J gene: TRBJ1-1; CDR3 length: 12; CDR3 protein: CASSPRSRLAFF
clone size: NA; V gene: TRBV5-8; J gene: TRBJ2-7; CDR3 length: 16; CDR3 protein: CASSNTRDRNAYEQYF
clone size: few; V gene: TRBV4-2; J gene: TRBJ2-7; CDR3 length: 12; CDR3 protein: CASSHTHYEQYF
clone size: many; V gene: TRBV29-1; J gene: TRBJ1-2; CDR3 length: 11; CDR3 protein: CSVPGKGGYTF
clone size: many; V gene: TRBV2; J gene: TRBJ2-7; CDR3 length: 14; CDR3 protein: CASSPPHREHEQYF
clone size: NA; V gene: TRBV7-8; J gene: TRBJ1-4; CDR3 length: 14; CDR3 protein: CASSLIQADEKLFF
clone size: NA; V gene: TRBV7-2; J gene: TRBJ2-3; CDR3 length: 16; CDR3 protein: CASSLGGLGSTDTQYF
clone size: many; V gene: TRBV12-3/TRBV12-4; J gene: TRBJ2-7; CDR3 length: 11; CDR3 protein: CASSFKDEQYF
clone size: many; V gene: TRBV27; J gene: TRBJ1-1; CDR3 length: 13; CDR3 protein: CASSLELNTEAFF
clone size: NA; V gene: TRBV7-8; J gene: TRBJ1-5; CDR3 length: 16; CDR3 protein: CASSLGRAGSNQPQHF
clone size: many; V gene: TRBV18; J gene: TRBJ1-1; CDR3 length: 14; CDR3 protein: CASSPPWGGTEAFF
clone size: many; V gene: TRBV13; J gene: TRBJ2-1; CDR3 length: 13; CDR3 protein: CASSSRSYNEQFF
clone size: NA; V gene: TRBV6-2/TRBV6-3; J gene: TRBJ1-5; CDR3 length: 19; CDR3 protein: CASSYVSRGRRWGDQPQHF
clone size: NA; V gene: TRBV4-3; J gene: TRBJ2-7; CDR3 length: 16; CDR3 protein: CASSQEEGRGSDEQYF
clone size: few; V gene: TRBV9; J gene: TRBJ1-3; CDR3 length: 16; CDR3 protein: CASSPRTAEVGNTIYF
clone size: few; V gene: TRBV12-3/TRBV12-4; J gene: TRBJ2-6; CDR3 length: 17; CDR3 protein: CASSFGTGHGGANVLTF
clone size: NA; V gene: TRBV3-1; J gene: TRBJ2-3; CDR3 length: 15; CDR3 protein: CASSLPGQATDTQYF
clone size: many; V gene: TRBV20-1; J gene: TRBJ1-5; CDR3 length: 14; CDR3 protein: CSARDAREGQPQHF
clone size: NA; V gene: TRBV4-3; J gene: TRBJ2-1; CDR3 length: 16; CDR3 protein: CASSQDPSGGADEQFF
clone size: many; V gene: TRBV3-1; J gene: TRBJ1-2; CDR3 length: 16; CDR3 protein: CASSKPGTPFNYGYTF